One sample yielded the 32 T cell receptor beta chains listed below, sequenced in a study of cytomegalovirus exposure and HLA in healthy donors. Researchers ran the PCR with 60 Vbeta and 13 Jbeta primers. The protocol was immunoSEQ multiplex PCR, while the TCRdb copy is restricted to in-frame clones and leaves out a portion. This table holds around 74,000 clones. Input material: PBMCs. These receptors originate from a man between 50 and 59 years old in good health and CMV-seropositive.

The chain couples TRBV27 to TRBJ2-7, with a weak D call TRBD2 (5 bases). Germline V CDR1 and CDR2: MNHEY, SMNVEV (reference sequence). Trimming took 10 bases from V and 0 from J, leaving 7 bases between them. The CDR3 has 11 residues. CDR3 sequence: CATRASYEQYF. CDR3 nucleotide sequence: TGTGCCACGAGGGCCTCCTACGAGCAGTACTTC.

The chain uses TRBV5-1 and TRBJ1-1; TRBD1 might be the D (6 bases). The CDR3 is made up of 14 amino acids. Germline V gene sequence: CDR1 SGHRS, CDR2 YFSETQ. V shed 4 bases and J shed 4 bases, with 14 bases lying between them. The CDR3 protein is CASSLPGVRTEAFF. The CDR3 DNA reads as TGCGCCAGCAGCCTCCCAGGGGTCCGCACTGAAGCTTTCTTT.

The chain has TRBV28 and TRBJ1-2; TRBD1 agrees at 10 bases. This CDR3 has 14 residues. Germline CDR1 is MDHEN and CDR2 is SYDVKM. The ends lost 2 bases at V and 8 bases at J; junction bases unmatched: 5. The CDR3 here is CASSLDRGLKGYTF. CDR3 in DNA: TGTGCCAGCAGTTTAGACAGGGGGCTGAAGGGCTACACCTTC.

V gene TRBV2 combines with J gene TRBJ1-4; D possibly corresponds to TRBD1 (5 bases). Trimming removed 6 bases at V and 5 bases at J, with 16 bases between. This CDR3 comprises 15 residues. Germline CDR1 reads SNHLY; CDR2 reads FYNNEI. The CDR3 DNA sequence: TGTGCCAGCAGAGGCGGGACTTCTCAAAATGAAAAACTGTTTTTT. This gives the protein CASRGGTSQNEKLFF.

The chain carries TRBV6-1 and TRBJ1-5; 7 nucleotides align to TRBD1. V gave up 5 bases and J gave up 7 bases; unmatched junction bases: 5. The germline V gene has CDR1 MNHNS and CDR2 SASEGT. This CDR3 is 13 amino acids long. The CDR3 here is CASSHDRVQPQHF. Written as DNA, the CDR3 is TGTGCCAGCAGTCATGACAGGGTCCAGCCCCAGCATTTT.

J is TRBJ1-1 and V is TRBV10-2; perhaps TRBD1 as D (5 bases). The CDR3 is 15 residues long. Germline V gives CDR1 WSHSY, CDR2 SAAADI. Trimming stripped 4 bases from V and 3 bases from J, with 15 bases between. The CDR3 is CASSAGHGVDTEAFF. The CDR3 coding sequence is TGCGCCAGCAGTGCAGGGCACGGTGTGGACACTGAAGCTTTCTTT.

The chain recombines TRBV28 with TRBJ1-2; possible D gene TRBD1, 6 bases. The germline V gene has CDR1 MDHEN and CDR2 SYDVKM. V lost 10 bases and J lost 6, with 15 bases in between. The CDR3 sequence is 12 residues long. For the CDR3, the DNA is TGTGCCACCTTCCTTAGGGGGAATGGCTACACCTTC. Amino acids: CATFLRGNGYTF.

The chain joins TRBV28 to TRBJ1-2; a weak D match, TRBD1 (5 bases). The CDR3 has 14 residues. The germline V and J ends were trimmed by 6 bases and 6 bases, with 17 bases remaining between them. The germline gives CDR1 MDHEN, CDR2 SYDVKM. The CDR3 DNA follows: TGTGCCAGCAGAAGGGGCGAAACCACCCATGGCTACACCTTC. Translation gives CASRRGETTHGYTF.

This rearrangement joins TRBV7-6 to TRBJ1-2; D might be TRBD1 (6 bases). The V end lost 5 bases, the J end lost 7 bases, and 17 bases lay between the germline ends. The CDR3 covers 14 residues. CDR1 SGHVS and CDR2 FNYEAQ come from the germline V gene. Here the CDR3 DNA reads TGTGCCAGCAGCCAAGAGAATACAGGGTTTGGCTACACCTTC. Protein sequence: CASSQENTGFGYTF.

The CDR3 DNA is TGTGCCAGCAGCTTGAGTAAGGGCAGGGGGAACTATGGCTACACCTTC. Protein: CASSLSKGRGNYGYTF. The rearrangement joins TRBV5-6 to TRBJ1-2, with 7 bases identical to TRBD1. The CDR3 has 16 amino acids. Trimming took 1 base from V and 2 from J; bases not matched to a gene: 8. Germline CDR1 is SGHDT and CDR2 is YYEEEE.

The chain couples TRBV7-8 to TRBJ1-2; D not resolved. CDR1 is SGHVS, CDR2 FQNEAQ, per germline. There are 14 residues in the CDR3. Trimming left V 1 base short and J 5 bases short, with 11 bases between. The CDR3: CASSLGATRYGYTF. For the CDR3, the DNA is TGTGCCAGCAGCTTAGGAGCGACCCGGTATGGCTACACCTTC.

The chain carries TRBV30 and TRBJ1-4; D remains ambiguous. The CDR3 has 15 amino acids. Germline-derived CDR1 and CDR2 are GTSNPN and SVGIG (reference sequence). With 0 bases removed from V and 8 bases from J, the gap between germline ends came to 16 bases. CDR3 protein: CAWSVPRQLDEKLFF. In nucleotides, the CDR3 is TGTGCCTGGAGTGTACCACGACAATTAGACGAAAAACTGTTTTTT.

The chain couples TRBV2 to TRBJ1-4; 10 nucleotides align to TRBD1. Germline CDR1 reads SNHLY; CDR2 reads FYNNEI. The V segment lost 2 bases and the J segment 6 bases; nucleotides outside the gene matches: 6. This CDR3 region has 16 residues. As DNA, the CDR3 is TGTGCCAGCAGTGAATTTTTGGGGACAGGGGATGAAAAACTGTTTTTT. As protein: CASSEFLGTGDEKLFF.

The CDR3, as DNA: TGTGCCAGCAGCCCCCTCGCTCAGGGGAGTTACGAGCAGTACTTC. This encodes CASSPLAQGSYEQYF. This chain uses TRBV5-6 with TRBJ2-7; possibly TRBD1 for D (6 bases). The CDR3 loop spans 15 amino acids. V lost 4 bases to trimming and J lost 4 bases, with 18 bases between them. Germline loops: CDR1 SGHDT, CDR2 YYEEEE.

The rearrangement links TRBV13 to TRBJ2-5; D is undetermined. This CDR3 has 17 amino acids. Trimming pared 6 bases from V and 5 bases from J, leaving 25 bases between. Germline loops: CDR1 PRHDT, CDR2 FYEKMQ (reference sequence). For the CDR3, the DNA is TGTGCCAGCAGTGAGCATAGCTGGATCATTGTCGACGAGACCCAGTACTTC. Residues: CASSEHSWIIVDETQYF.

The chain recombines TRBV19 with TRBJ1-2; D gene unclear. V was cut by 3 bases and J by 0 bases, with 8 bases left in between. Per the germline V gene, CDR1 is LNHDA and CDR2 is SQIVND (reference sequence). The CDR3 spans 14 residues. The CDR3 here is CASSMIQTNYGYTF. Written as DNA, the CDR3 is TGTGCCAGTAGTATGATCCAGACTAACTATGGCTACACCTTC.

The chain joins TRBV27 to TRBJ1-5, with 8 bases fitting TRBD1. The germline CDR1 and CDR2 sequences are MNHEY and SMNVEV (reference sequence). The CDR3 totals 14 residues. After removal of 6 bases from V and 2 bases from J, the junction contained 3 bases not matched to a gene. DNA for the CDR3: TGTGCCAGCAGATTGACAGGGGGCAATCAGCCCCAGCATTTT. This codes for CASRLTGGNQPQHF.

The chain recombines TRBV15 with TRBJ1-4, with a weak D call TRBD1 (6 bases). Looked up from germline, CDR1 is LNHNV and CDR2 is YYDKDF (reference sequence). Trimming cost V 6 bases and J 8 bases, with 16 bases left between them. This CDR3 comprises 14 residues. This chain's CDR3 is CATRDSGAAEKLFF. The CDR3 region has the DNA TGTGCCACCAGGGACAGTGGGGCGGCAGAAAAACTGTTTTTT.

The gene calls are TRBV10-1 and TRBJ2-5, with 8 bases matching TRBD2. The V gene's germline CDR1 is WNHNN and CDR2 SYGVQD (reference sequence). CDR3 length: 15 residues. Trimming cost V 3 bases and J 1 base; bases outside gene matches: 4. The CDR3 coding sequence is TGCGCCAGCAGTGAAGGGGGACTAGGCCAAGAGACCCAGTACTTC. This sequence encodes CASSEGGLGQETQYF.

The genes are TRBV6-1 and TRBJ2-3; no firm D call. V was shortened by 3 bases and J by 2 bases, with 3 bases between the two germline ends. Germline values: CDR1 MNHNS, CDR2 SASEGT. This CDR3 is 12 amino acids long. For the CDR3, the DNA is TGTGCCAGCAGTGATCACACAGATACGCAGTATTTT. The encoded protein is CASSDHTDTQYF.

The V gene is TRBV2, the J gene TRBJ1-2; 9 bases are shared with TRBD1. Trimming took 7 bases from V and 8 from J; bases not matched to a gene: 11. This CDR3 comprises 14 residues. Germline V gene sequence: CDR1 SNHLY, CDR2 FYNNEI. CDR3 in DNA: TGTGCCAGCATATTCGTGGACAGGGGCAGCGGCTACACCTTC. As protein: CASIFVDRGSGYTF.

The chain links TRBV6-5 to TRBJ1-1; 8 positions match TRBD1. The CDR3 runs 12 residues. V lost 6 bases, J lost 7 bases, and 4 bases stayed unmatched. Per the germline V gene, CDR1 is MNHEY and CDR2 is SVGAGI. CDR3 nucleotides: TGTGCCAGCAGCCTGGGACAGGATGAAGCTTTCTTT. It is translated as CASSLGQDEAFF.

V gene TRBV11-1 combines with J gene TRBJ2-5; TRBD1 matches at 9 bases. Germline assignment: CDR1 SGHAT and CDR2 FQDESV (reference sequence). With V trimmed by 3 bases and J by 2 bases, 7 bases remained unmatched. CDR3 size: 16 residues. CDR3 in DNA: TGTGCCAGCAGCTTTTACAGGGGGCATCCACAAGAGACCCAGTACTTC. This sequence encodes CASSFYRGHPQETQYF.

The CDR3 bases are TGTGCCAGCAGTCAGCGGGAATCCAACGAGCAGTACTTC. It specifies CASSQRESNEQYF. The rearrangement joins TRBV4-2 to TRBJ2-7; TRBD2 agrees at 7 bases. This CDR3 contains 13 residues. With 6 bases clipped from V and 5 bases from J, the junction kept 7 bases outside the gene matches. Germline CDR1 is LGHNA and CDR2 is YNFKEQ.

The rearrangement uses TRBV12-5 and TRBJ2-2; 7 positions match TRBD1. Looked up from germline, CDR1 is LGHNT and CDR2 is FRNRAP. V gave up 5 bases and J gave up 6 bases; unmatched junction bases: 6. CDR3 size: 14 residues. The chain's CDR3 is CASGTGQISGELFF. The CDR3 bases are TGTGCTAGTGGTACGGGACAGATCTCCGGGGAGCTGTTTTTT.

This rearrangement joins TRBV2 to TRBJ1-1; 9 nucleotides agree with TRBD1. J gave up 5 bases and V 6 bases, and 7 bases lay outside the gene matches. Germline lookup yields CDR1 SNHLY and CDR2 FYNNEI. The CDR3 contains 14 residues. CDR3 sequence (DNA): TGTGCCAGCAGAGGGGACAGGGAAGGAACTGAAGCTTTCTTT. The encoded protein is CASRGDREGTEAFF.

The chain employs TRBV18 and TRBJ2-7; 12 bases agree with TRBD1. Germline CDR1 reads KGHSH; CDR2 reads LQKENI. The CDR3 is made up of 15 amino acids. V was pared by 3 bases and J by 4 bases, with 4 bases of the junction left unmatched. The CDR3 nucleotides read TGTGCCAGCTCACCGGGACAGGGGGCTAGGTACGAGCAGTACTTC. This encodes CASSPGQGARYEQYF.

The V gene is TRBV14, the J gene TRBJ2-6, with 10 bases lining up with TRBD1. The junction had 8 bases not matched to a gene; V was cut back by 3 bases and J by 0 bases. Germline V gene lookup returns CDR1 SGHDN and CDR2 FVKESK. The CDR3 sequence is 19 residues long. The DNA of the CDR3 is TGTGCCAGCAGCCAGATTATGACAGGGGGCCTCTCTGGGGCCAACGTCCTGACTTTC. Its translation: CASSQIMTGGLSGANVLTF.

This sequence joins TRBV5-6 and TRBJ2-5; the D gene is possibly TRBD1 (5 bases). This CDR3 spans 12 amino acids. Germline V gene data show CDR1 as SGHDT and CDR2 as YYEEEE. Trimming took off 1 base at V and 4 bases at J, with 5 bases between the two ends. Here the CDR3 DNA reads TGTGCCAGCAGCTTGACAGGAGAGACCCAGTACTTC. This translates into CASSLTGETQYF. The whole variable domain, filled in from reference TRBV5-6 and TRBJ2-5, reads DAGVTQSPTHLIKTRGQQVTLRCSPKSGHDTVSWYQQALGQGPQFIFQYYEEEERQRGNFPDRFSGHQFPNYSSELNVNALLLGDSALYLCASSLTGETQYFGPGTRLLVL.

For the CDR3, the DNA is TGTGCCAGCAGCTTTAGTATCCCTGACAATGAGCAGTTCTTC. Its protein product is CASSFSIPDNEQFF. The J gene is TRBJ2-1, the V gene TRBV11-1, with D unresolved. The germline V gene encodes CDR1 SGHAT and CDR2 FQDESV (reference sequence). V lost 3 bases, J lost 5 bases, and 11 bases lay in between. This CDR3 is 14 amino acids long.

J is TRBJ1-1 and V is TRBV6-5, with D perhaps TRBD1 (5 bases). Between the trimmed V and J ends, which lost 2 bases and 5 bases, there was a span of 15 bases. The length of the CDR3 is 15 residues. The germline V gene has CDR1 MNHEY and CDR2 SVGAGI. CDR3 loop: CASSYPGQVRTEAFF. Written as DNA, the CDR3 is TGTGCCAGCAGTTACCCCGGACAAGTGAGGACTGAAGCTTTCTTT.

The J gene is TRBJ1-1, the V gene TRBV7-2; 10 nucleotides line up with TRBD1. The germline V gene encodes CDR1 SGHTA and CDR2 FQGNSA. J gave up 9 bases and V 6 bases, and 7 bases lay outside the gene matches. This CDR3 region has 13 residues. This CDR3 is CASSSDRGRQAFF. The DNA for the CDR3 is TGTGCCAGCAGTTCCGACAGGGGGCGTCAAGCTTTCTTT. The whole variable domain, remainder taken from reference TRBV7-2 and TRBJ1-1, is GAGVSQSPSNKVTEKGKDVELRCDPISGHTALYWYRQSLGQGLEFLIYFQGNSAPDKSGLPSDRFSAERTGGSVSTLTIQRTQQEDSAVYLCASSSDRGRQAFFGQGTRLTVV.